This T cell receptor beta chain was captured in a study of blood T cell repertoires in COVID-19. Whole-study context: Samples came from the United States, Italy and Spain, spanning acute and convalescent COVID-19. From T cells, B-cell-depleted T cells, or PBMCs came the material, which was cDNA or gDNA.

Germline lookup yields CDR1 SNHLY and CDR2 FYNNEI. J gave up 5 bases and V 4 bases, and 8 bases lay outside the gene matches. The CDR3 has 17 residues. As handled by the study authors: From reference gene primer amplification, estimates of nucleated cell counts were derived. Libraries were prepared by immunoSEQ multiplex PCR; TCRdb keeps only in-frame clonotypes and omits some of them. V, J and clone size reflect that table, while D and trimming were determined from the DNA. The repertoire holds roughly 68,000 clones, with 81% as singletons. The receptor was isolated from a human donor in a cohort sampled during active COVID-19. This rearrangement joins TRBV2 to TRBJ2-3, with 14 bases identical to TRBD2. The sequenced material came from peripheral blood. In nucleotides, the CDR3 is TGTGCCAGCAGTGCCCGACTAGCGGGAGGGCTGGAAGATACGCAGTATTTT. It is translated as CASSARLAGGLEDTQYF.